One sample yielded the 18 T cell receptor beta chains listed below, sequenced in a study of a mutant IDH1 vaccine in newly diagnosed glioma. The sample's time point: week 23, last vaccination. Vaccination used 300 ug of mutant IDH1 20-mer peptide per dose, with topical imiquimod. Profiling relied on immunoSEQ multiplex PCR, and the TCRdb table lists in-frame clones only, not all of them. The data show approximately 82,000 clones, with more than 80% seen just once and around 0.73% held by the top ten. Their cognate antigens are unknown. Sequences were derived from PBMCs, sampled from a glioma patient whose treatment included an IDH1 peptide vaccine. These receptors were taken from a woman aged 45-65 years with glioma.

A single count supports this clone. The J gene is TRBJ2-5, the V gene TRBV29-1; possible D gene TRBD1, 6 bases. Germline CDR1 is SQVTM and CDR2 is ANQGSEA. V was shortened by 6 bases and J by 5 bases, with 19 bases between the two germline ends. CDR3 length: 14 amino acids. The CDR3 sequence: CSVTGTRGWETQYF. CDR3 coding DNA: TGCAGCGTAACGGGAACAAGGGGGTGGGAGACCCAGTACTTC.

The chain employs TRBV4-1 and TRBJ1-5; D remains unclear. The CDR3 runs to 14 residues. The V end lost 0 bases, the J end lost 7 bases, and 10 bases lay between the germline ends. Germline V gene sequence: CDR1 MGHRA, CDR2 YSYEKL. CDR3 in DNA: TGCGCCAGCAGCCAAGAGAGGGTAGAACAGCCCCAGCATTTT. It codes for CASSQERVEQPQHF.

This clone was seen more than once but under ten times. The chain has TRBV30 and TRBJ1-5; 10 bases agree with TRBD1. CDR1 and CDR2 from the germline V gene are GTSNPN and SVGIG (reference sequence). This CDR3 region has 14 residues. V shed 2 bases and J 8 bases; nucleotides not matched to a gene: 6. CDR3 sequence (DNA): TGTGCCTGGAGTCGGGACAGGGGAGGAGAGCCCCAGCATTTT. Its protein product is CAWSRDRGGEPQHF.

DNA for the CDR3: TGCAGCGTTTACGGGGGGTTAGCCAAAAACATTCAGTACTTC. Amino acid sequence: CSVYGGLAKNIQYF. The V and J genes are TRBV29-1 and TRBJ2-4, with TRBD2 identical over 7 bases. V was pared by 5 bases and J by 0 bases, with 4 bases of the junction left unmatched. CDR1 is SQVTM, CDR2 ANQGSEA, per germline. CDR3 length: 14 residues.

The chain has TRBV18 and TRBJ1-6; 7 nucleotides line up with TRBD1. Trimming removed 6 bases from V and 6 bases from J; junction bases left unmatched: 8. Germline CDR1 is KGHSH and CDR2 is LQKENI. This CDR3 region has 15 residues. The CDR3 bases are TGTGCCAGCTCGCCAGCTTCAGGGGGTAATTCACCCCTCCACTTT. Translation gives CASSPASGGNSPLHF.

The table lists this clone with a few counts. This chain uses TRBV27 with TRBJ1-2; possibly TRBD1 for D (5 bases). The CDR3 loop spans 15 amino acids. V shed 5 bases and J shed 0 bases, with 13 bases lying between them. Per the germline V gene, CDR1 is MNHEY and CDR2 is SMNVEV (reference sequence). CDR3 DNA sequence: TGTGCCAGCAGTCCTGGACACCGAGCTAACTATGGCTACACCTTC. Protein sequence: CASSPGHRANYGYTF.

The chain combines TRBV30 with TRBJ2-5; 7 nucleotides agree with TRBD2. This CDR3 has 12 residues. The germline V gene encodes CDR1 GTSNPN and CDR2 SVGIG (reference sequence). V was clipped by 4 bases and J by 5 bases; unmatched bases: 4. The CDR3 loop is CAWKGGSETQYF. The CDR3 DNA follows: TGTGCCTGGAAGGGAGGGTCGGAGACCCAGTACTTC.

This clone was recorded once. This sequence joins TRBV5-5 and TRBJ1-1; D might be TRBD1 (5 bases). Germline CDR1 is SGHKS and CDR2 is YYEKEE (reference sequence). Trimming cost V 2 bases and J 4 bases, with 9 bases left between them. The length of the CDR3 is 13 residues. The CDR3 here is CASSFPGTTEAFF. The CDR3 DNA is TGTGCCAGCAGCTTTCCGGGGACCACTGAAGCTTTCTTT.

The gene calls are TRBV5-4 and TRBJ2-3; tentative D call: TRBD2 (6 bases). Germline CDR1 SGHNT, CDR2 YYREEE (reference sequence). CDR3 length equals 14 residues. The germline V and J ends were trimmed by 0 bases and 1 base, with 6 bases remaining between them. The CDR3 nucleotides are TGTGCCAGCAGCTTGGGCGGGGGCACAGATACGCAGTATTTT. This sequence encodes CASSLGGGTDTQYF.

The genes are TRBV20-1 and TRBJ2-3; tentatively, D is TRBD2 (6 bases). This CDR3 comprises 11 residues. The ends were cut back, 7 bases at V and 2 bases at J, with 7 bases in the middle. Germline V gene data show CDR1 as DFQATT and CDR2 as SNEGSKA (reference sequence). The CDR3 coding sequence is TGCAGTGGGGGGGTCACAGATACGCAGTATTTT. This codes for CSGGVTDTQYF.

The chain carries TRBV2 and TRBJ2-3, with 8 bases identical to TRBD2. Germline CDR1 and CDR2: SNHLY and FYNNEI. The J segment lost 0 bases and the V segment lost 2 bases, leaving 13 bases of the junction unmatched. The CDR3 has 19 residues. The CDR3 spells CASSERVLAGPLSTDTQYF. The CDR3 DNA sequence: TGTGCCAGCAGTGAAAGGGTATTAGCGGGACCCCTTAGCACAGATACGCAGTATTTT.

J is TRBJ1-1 and V is TRBV27; no reliable D call. The V gene lost 3 bases and the J gene lost 0 bases, with 5 bases spanning the gap. The germline V gene has CDR1 MNHEY and CDR2 SMNVEV (reference sequence). The CDR3 length is 13 residues. The CDR3 reads CASSFRLNTEAFF. CDR3 sequence (DNA): TGTGCCAGCAGTTTTCGGTTGAACACTGAAGCTTTCTTT.

The gene calls are TRBV5-1 and TRBJ2-7; 9 positions agree with TRBD1. This CDR3 comprises 15 residues. Trimming cost V 4 bases and J 3 bases; bases outside gene matches: 8. Germline V gene sequence: CDR1 SGHRS, CDR2 YFSETQ. The CDR3 DNA reads TGCGCCAGCAGCCTGCAGACAGGGGGAAGCTACGAGCAGTACTTC. Amino acid sequence: CASSLQTGGSYEQYF.

The V call is TRBV6-1, the J call TRBJ2-1; no reliable D call. CDR1 is MNHNS, CDR2 SASEGT, per germline. V lost 6 bases and J lost 0, with 9 bases in between. This CDR3 region has 14 residues. Here the CDR3 DNA reads TGTGCCAGCAGGGCCACTGGCTCCTACAATGAGCAGTTCTTC. Its translation: CASRATGSYNEQFF.

The chain links TRBV19 to TRBJ2-1; 9 bases match TRBD1. Germline trimming cut 6 bases from V and 3 bases from J; bases unmatched to any gene: 9. Germline CDR1 LNHDA, CDR2 SQIVND (reference sequence). This CDR3 has 16 residues. The CDR3 reads CASSPGTGRLYNEQFF. CDR3 coding DNA: TGTGCCAGTAGCCCCGGGACAGGGCGACTCTACAATGAGCAGTTCTTC.

The V and J genes are TRBV11-2 and TRBJ1-5; a possible D gene is TRBD1 (5 bases). Looked up from germline, CDR1 is SGHAT and CDR2 is FQNNGV. This CDR3 is built from 14 residues. Trimming shortened V by 5 bases and J by 10 bases, and 18 bases separated the two germline ends. CDR3 nucleotide sequence: TGTGCCAGCAGCCTAGCGGGCAACAGGAGTCCCCAGCATTTT. Protein product: CASSLAGNRSPQHF.

The gene calls are TRBV28 and TRBJ1-3, with D possibly being TRBD1 (6 bases). The CDR3 extends over 16 amino acids. Germline V lookup: CDR1 MDHEN, CDR2 SYDVKM. V dropped 5 bases and J dropped 1 base, with 15 bases sitting between them. CDR3 in amino acids: CASSNYREGSGNTIYF. CDR3 sequence (DNA): TGTGCCAGCAGTAACTACAGGGAGGGGTCTGGAAACACCATATATTTT.

In DNA, the CDR3 is TGTGCCAGCAGCCCCGCGGGGGTTGGTGGCTACACCTTC. Amino acids: CASSPAGVGGYTF. The chain recombines TRBV28 with TRBJ1-2, with D tentatively TRBD1 (5 bases). Trimming left V 6 bases short and J 7 bases short, with 15 bases between. Per the germline V gene, CDR1 is MDHEN and CDR2 is SYDVKM. The CDR3 loop spans 13 amino acids.